This TCR beta chain was captured by sequencing in a study of long-term antiretroviral therapy in people with HIV. Whole-study findings and limits: CDR3 lengths in HIV samples spanned a narrower range than controls. Across all time points, the repertoire was dominated by clones that expanded before ART. Possibly under older ART regimens, blood was drawn between about 2003 and 2017.

Each contributor possessed a minimum of one pre-ART and a minimum of two post-ART PBMC samples. Survey-level resolution applied to immunoSEQ assay v3.0. Assay: immunoSEQ multiplex PCR; the TCRdb copy retains only in-frame clones and omits some. The table records roughly 17,000 clones, 70% to 90% of them present only once. This clone was detected once. No antigen is known for it. Losses at the gene ends were 0 bases for V and 0 bases for J; bases not matched to a gene: 18. This CDR3 is 22 amino acids long. Sequencing was performed on unsorted PBMCs, taken 0.3 years before starting antiretroviral therapy. The sequence was collected from a man between 50 and 59 years old with HIV. The chain has TRBV5-3 and TRBJ2-6, with 7 positions matching TRBD1. TRBV5-3 is annotated as an ORF whose role is uncertain. CDR3 residues: CARSLESLQWDRLHSGANVLTF. For the CDR3, the DNA is TGTGCCAGAAGCTTGGAGTCTCTACAATGGGACAGACTACACTCTGGGGCCAACGTCCTGACTTTC.